This TCR beta chain was recorded in a study of memory CD4+ T cells and cytomegalovirus serostatus. The table came from immunoSEQ multiplex PCR; TCRdb's copy has only in-frame clones and leaves some out. The sample contains around 53,000 clones, 65% to 85% of which appear only once. The sort gate was single viable CD3+CD4+CD8-CD45RO+ cells for memory CD4+ T cells. Donors' CMV status reflects serum IgG against pp150, pp28, p38, p52. Germline CDR1 MRHNA, CDR2 SNTAGT. The V end was cut by 6 bases, the J end by 8 bases, with 25 bases between. This CDR3 region has 16 residues. This chain links TRBV6-4 with TRBJ1-2, with D maybe TRBD1 (5 bases). The receptor was derived from an adult in good health and CMV-seropositive. The sample consisted of memory CD4+ T cells from blood. The CDR3 DNA is TGTGCCAGCAGCGCCTCACACGGGGTTGGGGCCCTAGGCTACACCTTC. Encoded protein: CASSASHGVGALGYTF.